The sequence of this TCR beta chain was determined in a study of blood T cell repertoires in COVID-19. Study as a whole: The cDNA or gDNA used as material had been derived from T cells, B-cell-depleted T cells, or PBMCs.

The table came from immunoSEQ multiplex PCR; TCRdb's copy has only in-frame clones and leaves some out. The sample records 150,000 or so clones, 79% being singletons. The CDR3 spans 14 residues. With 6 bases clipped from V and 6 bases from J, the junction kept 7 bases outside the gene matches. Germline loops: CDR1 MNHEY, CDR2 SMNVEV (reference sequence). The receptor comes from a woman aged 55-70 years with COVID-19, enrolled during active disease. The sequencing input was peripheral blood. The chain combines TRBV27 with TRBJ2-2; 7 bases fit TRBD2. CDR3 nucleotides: TGTGCCAGCAGCCCCGGACTAGTATCCGGGGAGCTGTTTTTT. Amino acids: CASSPGLVSGELFF.